Listed below are T cell receptor beta chains from one sample, sequenced in a study of blood T cell repertoires in COVID-19. The protocol was immunoSEQ multiplex PCR, while the TCRdb copy is restricted to in-frame clones and leaves out a portion. The sample lists about 340,000 clones, around 91% occurring once. Sequenced material: peripheral blood. The receptor source for this set is a woman under 30 who had recovered from COVID-19. Both conserved end residues are part of each CDR3. The order of the fields is clone size, D gene, J gene, V gene, CDR3 DNA, CDR3 protein. A D gene is named only where the DNA matches it firmly. Size values are once, few and many counts, or a class for expanded clones, and some rows have none.

>.|.|TRBJ2-2|TRBV7-9
TGTGCCAGCAGCTTATCCCGTCGGGAGAGGTTCCCCGGGGAGCTGTTTTTT
CASSLSRRERFPGELFF
>.|TRBD1|TRBJ1-2|TRBV3-1/TRBV3-2
TGTGCCAGCAGCCAAGTACAGGGGGCTGGCTACACCTTC
CASSQVQGAGYTF
>.|TRBD1|TRBJ1-2|TRBV24-1
TGTGCCACCAGTGATTGGACAGGGAGGCACTATGGCTACACCTTC
CATSDWTGRHYGYTF
>.|TRBD2|TRBJ2-1|TRBV7-2
TGTGCCAGCAGCCCAACCGGGACTAGCGTGTTCAATGAGCAGTTCTTC
CASSPTGTSVFNEQFF
>.|.|TRBJ1-1|TRBV11-3
TGTGCCAGCAGCTTACAGGGGAACACTGAAGCTTTCTTT
CASSLQGNTEAFF
>.|.|TRBJ1-3|TRBV11-2
TGTGCCAGCAACAAACGAGGCAGCTCTGGAAACACCATATATTTT
CASNKRGSSGNTIYF
>.|.|TRBJ2-1|TRBV5-6
TGTGCCAGCAGCTTGGGTTACTATGAGCAGTTCTTC
CASSLGYYEQFF
>.|TRBD1|TRBJ1-5|TRBV27
TGTGCCAGCAGTTGGACAGGGGGGAGCAATCAGCCCCAGCATTTT
CASSWTGGSNQPQHF
>.|TRBD2|TRBJ2-3|TRBV5-4
TGTGCCAGCAGCCCAAGACTAGCGGGAAGTAGCACAGATACGCAGTATTTT
CASSPRLAGSSTDTQYF
>.|.|TRBJ1-2|TRBV5-6
TGTGCCAGCAGCTTGGATATACAGGGCTATGGCTACACCTTC
CASSLDIQGYGYTF
>few|.|TRBJ2-1|TRBV6-2/TRBV6-3
TGTGCCAGCAGTTACTCAAAGCGAGACAATGAGCAGTTCTTC
CASSYSKRDNEQFF
>.|TRBD2|TRBJ2-1|TRBV7-2
TGTGCCAGCAGCTTAGCTCCGGGAGGTGCTTATGAGCAGTTCTTC
CASSLAPGGAYEQFF
>.|.|TRBJ1-1|TRBV10-3
TGTGCCATCAGTGTCCAAAAGAACACTGAAGCTTTCTTT
CAISVQKNTEAFF
>.|.|TRBJ2-1|TRBV7-2
TGTGCCAGCAGCTCCCGGGACTCTAGCTCCTACAATGAGCAGTTCTTC
CASSSRDSSSYNEQFF
>once|.|TRBJ2-5|TRBV5-4
TGTGCCAGCAGCCCTGATGGGAGGGAGACCCAGTACTTC
CASSPDGRETQYF
>once|.|TRBJ1-2|TRBV12-3/TRBV12-4
TGTGCCAGCAGTCATAGGGTAGGGGTTGGCTACACCTTC
CASSHRVGVGYTF
>once|TRBD1|TRBJ2-2|TRBV19
TGTGCCAGTAGGACAGGGATTACCGGGGAGCTGTTTTTT
CASRTGITGELFF
>.|.|TRBJ2-5|TRBV14
TGTGCCAGCCGGCGGGACCAAGAGACCCAGTACTTC
CASRRDQETQYF
>.|TRBD2|TRBJ2-5|TRBV7-9
TGTGCCAGCAGCCCGGGGGAGGGGTGGAAAGAGACCCAGTACTTC
CASSPGEGWKETQYF
>once|TRBD1|TRBJ2-3|TRBV5-1
TGCGCCAGCAGCATGGGACAGGGGGGGCCAGATACGCAGTATTTT
CASSMGQGGPDTQYF
>.|TRBD1|TRBJ1-2|TRBV5-1
TGCGCCAGCAGCGAGGGACAGGGGGCGGAGGGCTACACCTTC
CASSEGQGAEGYTF
>.|.|TRBJ1-1|TRBV4-1
TGCGCCAGCAGCCAAGAGGGACTCCGATACACTGAAGCTTTCTTT
CASSQEGLRYTEAFF
>.|TRBD2|TRBJ2-1|TRBV5-1
TGCGCCAGCAGCTCGGGTCCGGGACTAGCGGGATACAATGAGCAGTTCTTC
CASSSGPGLAGYNEQFF
>.|.|TRBJ1-2|TRBV28
TGTGCCAGCAGTACCGTTGGCCCTAACTATGGCTACACCTTC
CASSTVGPNYGYTF
>.|.|TRBJ2-1|TRBV4-3
TGCGCCAGCAGCCCACTCGGCGGCTCCTACAATGAGCAGTTCTTC
CASSPLGGSYNEQFF
>.|.|TRBJ2-2|TRBV19
TGTGCCAGTAGTATCGGGCAGGGGGACTTGGGGGAGCTGTTTTTT
CASSIGQGDLGELFF
>.|TRBD1|TRBJ1-2|TRBV27
TGTGCCAGCAGCATAGGGACAGGGGGCGTCTACACCTTC
CASSIGTGGVYTF
>.|TRBD1|TRBJ1-2|TRBV19
TGTGCCAGTAGTATGGGCAGGGGGCACGATAACTATGGCTACACCTTC
CASSMGRGHDNYGYTF
>.|TRBD1|TRBJ2-5|TRBV5-5
TGTGCCAGCAGCGGAGGGGGACAGGCTATAGGAGAGACCCAGTACTTC
CASSGGGQAIGETQYF
>.|TRBD2|TRBJ2-3|TRBV30
TGTGCCTGGAGTATACTAGCGGGTAGCACAGATACGCAGTATTTT
CAWSILAGSTDTQYF
>.|TRBD2|TRBJ2-1|TRBV15
TGTGCCACCAGCAGAGGACTAGCAGTCGCCAATGAGCAGTTCTTC
CATSRGLAVANEQFF
>.|.|TRBJ1-1|TRBV5-6
TGTGCCAGCAGCTCAGGGAACACTGAAGCTTTCTTT
CASSSGNTEAFF
>once|.|TRBJ2-3|TRBV7-9
TGTGCCAGCAGCGGTACTCTGATCCCTTATTATACGCAGTATTTT
CASSGTLIPYYTQYF
>.|TRBD1|TRBJ1-5|TRBV19
TGTGCCAGTAGTCCAGCCTTTGAGGGGGCTGGCAATCAGCCCCAGCATTTT
CASSPAFEGAGNQPQHF
>few|TRBD1|TRBJ1-5|TRBV6-4
TGTGCCAGCAGTGTCGAACAGGGGGATCAGCCCCAGCATTTT
CASSVEQGDQPQHF
>.|.|TRBJ2-3|TRBV6-6
TGTGCCAGCAGTTCCCAACTGGCAGATACGCAGTATTTT
CASSSQLADTQYF
>once|.|TRBJ1-1|TRBV11-3
TGTGCCAGCAGCTTAGTAACTACTGAAGCTTTCTTT
CASSLVTTEAFF
>.|TRBD1|TRBJ1-2|TRBV14
TGTGCCAGCAGCCGCCGGGACAGGGAGTCCCTATATGGCTACACCTTC
CASSRRDRESLYGYTF
>.|.|TRBJ2-5|TRBV14
TGTGCCAGCAGCGGGGGCGATGAGGTTGATGACCGGGACAAGGTATTCCAAGAGACCCAGTACTTC
CASSGGDEVDDRDKVFQETQYF
>.|.|TRBJ1-2|TRBV6-2/TRBV6-3
TGTGCCAGCAGTAAACCGACAGGTCCCTATGGCTACACCTTC
CASSKPTGPYGYTF
>.|TRBD1|TRBJ1-1|TRBV4-3
TGCGCCAGCAGCCAAGGGACAGGGGTCGCTTTCTTT
CASSQGTGVAFF
>once|TRBD2|TRBJ2-1|TRBV24-1
TGTGCCACCAGTGAAACCGACGGGACTAGACCCTCCTACAATGAGCAGTTCTTC
CATSETDGTRPSYNEQFF